Sequencing of this T cell receptor (beta chain) was carried out in a study of blood T cell repertoires in COVID-19. The overall study: Italy, Spain and the United States were the sources of the convalescent and acute COVID-19 samples.

Per the original methods: Amplification of reference gene primers was used by the study to estimate nucleated cell counts. TCRdb's table, derived via immunoSEQ multiplex PCR, lists solely in-frame clones and lacks some. From that table come the V and J calls and clone size; the DNA was used to work out D and trimming. This table has 200,000 to 250,000 clones, over 80% appearing once. Seattle patients were enrolled during active infection and followed longitudinally. Between the trimmed V and J ends, which lost 5 bases and 4 bases, there was a span of 18 bases. The CDR3 totals 16 residues. Germline lookup yields CDR1 LNHDA and CDR2 SQIVND (reference sequence).

The chain uses TRBV19 and TRBJ1-5; a weak D match, TRBD1 (6 bases). Material for sequencing was peripheral blood. The TCR sequence derives from a man aged 30 to 39 with COVID-19, enrolled during active disease. CDR3 sequence reads: CASSDGQLLINQPQHF. The CDR3 bases are TGTGCCAGTAGTGATGGACAGCTCCTTATTAATCAGCCCCAGCATTTT.